Shown below are 32 T cell receptor beta chains from a single sample sequenced in a study of blood T cells in healthy people across ages. Through a sample-barcoded 5' primer and a J-beta primer mix, a second PCR was run for roughly 7 to 12 cycles. TCRdb independently ran MiXCR on the 5' RACE reads; one entry per CDR3 protein. The sample carries roughly 1,500,000 distinct CDR3 sequences, around 35% recorded once. The sample was blood. The source of these receptors is a woman aged 25 to 39 in good health.

This rearrangement joins TRBV29-1 to TRBJ1-2, with TRBD1 matching 7 bases. The CDR3 consists of 12 residues. Per the germline V gene, CDR1 is SQVTM and CDR2 is ANQGSEA. Trimming at V came to 3 bases and at J to 6 bases, leaving 4 bases not matched to a gene. The CDR3 reads CSVEAGGHGYTF. DNA of the CDR3: TGCAGCGTTGAGGCAGGGGGTCATGGCTACACCTTC. Full variable domain (remainder filled in from reference TRBV29-1 and TRBJ1-2): SAVISQKPSRDICQRGTSLTIQCQVDSQVTMMFWYRQQPGQSLTLIATANQGSEATYESGFVIDKFPISRPNLTFSTLTVSNMSPEDSSIYLCSVEAGGHGYTFGSGTRLTVV.

The table lists this clonotype with a few counts. The DNA for the CDR3 is TGCAGTGCTTCCCGGACTTCCGGGGAGACCCAGTACTTC. It yields the protein CSASRTSGETQYF. The gene calls are TRBV20-1 and TRBJ2-5; D is possibly TRBD2 (5 bases). Germline lookup yields CDR1 DFQATT and CDR2 SNEGSKA (reference sequence). Trimming shortened V by 5 bases and J by 5 bases, and 15 bases separated the two germline ends. The CDR3 loop spans 13 amino acids.

V gene TRBV2 combines with J gene TRBJ1-2; TRBD1 matches 9 bases. Looked up from germline, CDR1 is SNHLY and CDR2 is FYNNEI. CDR3 size: 15 residues. Trimming at V came to 4 bases and at J to 1 base, leaving 4 bases not matched to a gene. CDR3 coding DNA: TGTGCCAGCAGTGTAGACAGGGGGGATAACTATGGCTACACCTTC. Protein sequence: CASSVDRGDNYGYTF.

The V gene is TRBV28, the J gene TRBJ1-5; D may be TRBD1 (6 bases). Trimming removed 4 bases from V and 6 bases from J, with 22 bases in between. The CDR3 runs to 17 residues. Germline-derived CDR1 and CDR2 are MDHEN and SYDVKM. For the CDR3, the DNA is TGTGCCAGCAGTTCGCCGGGAGGACAGCGACGGAGTCAGCCCCAGCATTTT. As protein: CASSSPGGQRRSQPQHF.

V is TRBV4-1 and J is TRBJ2-5, with 8 bases aligning to TRBD1. Germline CDR1 is MGHRA and CDR2 is YSYEKL. This CDR3 contains 15 residues. J gave up 5 bases and V 6 bases, and 11 bases lay outside the gene matches. The chain's CDR3 is CASSRQGRRDETQYF. In DNA form, the CDR3 reads TGCGCCAGCAGTCGACAGGGGAGACGGGATGAGACCCAGTACTTC.

With regard to this clonotype: An end of the junction differs from the germline gene, which may be a read error. The chain is built from TRBV11-2 and TRBJ2-1; possible D gene TRBD2, 6 bases. The end of the DNA fits TRBJ2-5 better, so the J call may be wrong. The CDR3 totals 14 residues. Germline loops: CDR1 SGHAT, CDR2 FQNNGV. The CDR3 sequence: CASSLGVTGEIQYF. The CDR3 DNA reads TGTGCCAGCAGCTTGGGCGTCACGGGAGAGATCCAGTACTTC.

This clonotype came up a few times. The rearrangement links TRBV30 to TRBJ2-1; 11 nucleotides match TRBD1. J was trimmed by 9 bases and V by 3 bases; bases with no gene match: 10. The length of the CDR3 is 15 residues. CDR1 and CDR2 from the germline V gene are GTSNPN and SVGIG (reference sequence). CDR3 bases: TGTGCCTGGAGGGTCCTGGACAGGGGGCGGCCTGAGCAGTTCTTC. This gives the protein CAWRVLDRGRPEQFF. Full variable domain (rest looked up from reference TRBV30 and TRBJ2-1): SQTIHQWPATLVQPVGSPLSLECTVEGTSNPNLYWYRQAAGRGLQLLFYSVGIGQISSEVPQNLSASRPQDRQFILSSKKLLLSDSGFYLCAWRVLDRGRPEQFFGPGTRLTVL.

This clonotype was observed a few times. The J gene is TRBJ2-7, the V gene TRBV20-1, with D uncertain. The germline V gene encodes CDR1 DFQATT and CDR2 SNEGSKA (reference sequence). Trimming left V 6 bases short and J 4 bases short, with 28 bases between. The CDR3 is 17 residues long. The CDR3 reads CSADSSQTMGWEYEQYF. The DNA of the CDR3 is TGCAGTGCAGATAGCAGCCAAACGATGGGGTGGGAATACGAGCAGTACTTC.

This clonotype has only a few counts. The chain joins TRBV2 to TRBJ2-3; 9 bases are shared with TRBD2. Germline values: CDR1 SNHLY, CDR2 FYNNEI. V was pared by 6 bases and J by 2 bases, with 3 bases of the junction left unmatched. The CDR3 is made up of 14 amino acids. CDR3 amino acids: CASRAGGITDTQYF. Here the CDR3 DNA reads TGTGCCAGCAGAGCGGGAGGCATCACAGATACGCAGTATTTT. The full variable domain, completed using reference TRBV2 and TRBJ2-3, is EPEVTQTPSHQVTQMGQEVILRCVPISNHLYFYWYRQILGQKVEFLVSFYNNEISEKSEIFDDQFSVERPDGSNFTLKIRSTKLEDSAMYFCASRAGGITDTQYFGPGTRLTVL.

The J gene is TRBJ1-2, the V gene TRBV14; weak D call: TRBD1 (5 bases). The CDR3 has 13 amino acids. V lost 3 bases to trimming and J lost 4 bases, with 9 bases between them. Germline V gene sequence: CDR1 SGHDN, CDR2 FVKESK. CDR3 loop: CASSQKGIYGYTF. DNA for the CDR3: TGTGCCAGCAGCCAGAAGGGGATCTATGGCTACACCTTC. Looking up the rest from reference TRBV14 and TRBJ1-2 gives the full variable domain: EAGVTQFPSHSVIEKGQTVTLRCDPISGHDNLYWYRRVMGKEIKFLLHFVKESKQDESGMPNNRFLAERTGGTYSTLKVQPAELEDSGVYFCASSQKGIYGYTFGSGTRLTVV.

This clonotype was found a few times. The germline gene is not matched at one end of the junction; a read error may be the cause. The chain combines TRBV9 with TRBJ2-1; 10 bases match TRBD2. This CDR3 region has 16 residues. Germline CDR1 is SGDLS and CDR2 is YYNGEE. CDR3 protein: CAGSVSGRADWDEQFF. The CDR3, as DNA: TGTGCCGGCAGCGTGAGCGGGAGGGCCGATTGGGATGAGCAGTTCTTC. Full variable domain (remainder filled in from reference TRBV9 and TRBJ2-1): DSGVTQTPKHLITATGQRVTLRCSPRSGDLSVYWYQQSLDQGLQFLIQYYNGEERAKGNILERFSAQQFPDLHSELNLSSLELGDSALYFCAGSVSGRADWDEQFFGPGTRLTVL.

The chain combines TRBV7-2 with TRBJ1-1; D is unclear. The CDR3 has 13 amino acids. Germline CDR1 SGHTA, CDR2 FQGNSA. With 1 base removed from V and 5 bases from J, the gap between germline ends came to 8 bases. CDR3 residues: CASSLGWATEAFF. The CDR3 DNA follows: TGTGCCAGCAGCTTAGGATGGGCGACTGAAGCTTTCTTT. Filled out from reference TRBV7-2 and TRBJ1-1, the complete variable domain reads GAGVSQSPSNKVTEKGKDVELRCDPISGHTALYWYRQSLGQGLEFLIYFQGNSAPDKSGLPSDRFSAERTGGSVSTLTIQRTQQEDSAVYLCASSLGWATEAFFGQGTRLTVV.

This clonotype has a single count. V usage is TRBV7-3 and J usage is TRBJ2-2; tentatively, D is TRBD1 (6 bases). Germline lookup yields CDR1 SGHTA and CDR2 FQGTGA. This CDR3 region has 15 residues. V was cut by 4 bases and J by 2 bases, with 11 bases left in between. The CDR3 reads CASSSNRANTGELFF. The DNA for the CDR3 is TGTGCCAGCAGCTCGAACAGGGCTAACACCGGGGAGCTGTTTTTT. The variable domain in full, completed from reference TRBV7-3 and TRBJ2-2, reads GAGVSQTPSNKVTEKGKYVELRCDPISGHTALYWYRQSLGQGPEFLIYFQGTGAADDSGLPNDRFFAVRPEGSVSTLKIQRTERGDSAVYLCASSSNRANTGELFFGEGSRLTVL.

This sequence joins TRBV20-1 and TRBJ1-2; TRBD1 matches at 11 bases. The CDR3 has 13 amino acids. J lost 10 bases, V lost 5 bases, and 9 bases had no gene match. The V gene's germline CDR1 is DFQATT and CDR2 SNEGSKA (reference sequence). The CDR3 protein is CSAPRTGGILYTF. The CDR3 nucleotides read TGCAGTGCTCCCCGGACAGGGGGCATTCTCTACACCTTC.

This clonotype has ten or more counts. V and J are TRBV7-2 and TRBJ2-1; TRBD1 is a possible D gene (6 bases). Trimming stripped 5 bases from V and 12 bases from J, with 20 bases between. The germline gives CDR1 SGHTA, CDR2 FQGNSA. The CDR3 consists of 14 residues. The CDR3 sequence is CASSPHAGVLGQFF. CDR3 nucleotide sequence: TGTGCCAGCAGCCCCCACGCAGGGGTGTTAGGGCAGTTCTTC.

The table lists this clonotype with a few counts. The V gene is TRBV9, the J gene TRBJ2-1, with a tentative D call TRBD2 (6 bases). Trimming removed 0 bases at V and 6 bases at J, with 10 bases between. The CDR3 has 14 amino acids. Germline V gene sequence: CDR1 SGDLS, CDR2 YYNGEE. The chain's CDR3 is CASSVEAGRNEQFF. As DNA, the CDR3 is TGTGCCAGCAGCGTAGAAGCGGGTCGCAATGAGCAGTTCTTC. The entire variable domain, with the rest obtained from reference TRBV9 and TRBJ2-1, is as follows: DSGVTQTPKHLITATGQRVTLRCSPRSGDLSVYWYQQSLDQGLQFLIQYYNGEERAKGNILERFSAQQFPDLHSELNLSSLELGDSALYFCASSVEAGRNEQFFGPGTRLTVL.

This clonotype was detected once. A junction boundary mismatches the germline segment, possibly from a read error. This chain links TRBV6-1 with TRBJ2-3; 12 nucleotides agree with TRBD2. In germline, CDR1 is MNHNS, CDR2 SASEGT. This CDR3 is 15 amino acids long. CDR3 nucleotides: TGTGCCAGCAATCGACTAGCGGGGGTCAGGGATACGCGGTATTTT. Translating gives CASNRLAGVRDTRYF.

V is TRBV4-1 and J is TRBJ1-5, with D uncertain. Germline V gene data show CDR1 as MGHRA and CDR2 as YSYEKL. The CDR3 loop spans 15 amino acids. The V gene lost 0 bases and the J gene lost 7 bases, with 13 bases spanning the gap. The CDR3 sequence: CASSQEPRLGQPQHF. The DNA of the CDR3 is TGCGCCAGCAGCCAAGAGCCCCGTTTGGGCCAGCCCCAGCATTTT.

V usage is TRBV7-6 and J usage is TRBJ2-4; 9 bases align to TRBD2. The CDR3 is 18 residues long. The germline V gene encodes CDR1 SGHVS and CDR2 FNYEAQ. Trimming took 5 bases from V and 3 from J; bases not matched to a gene: 14. CDR3 in amino acids: CASSAGLGGRVGKNIQYF. DNA for the CDR3: TGTGCCAGCAGCGCCGGCTTGGGCGGGAGGGTAGGCAAAAACATTCAGTACTTC.

Remarks on this clonotype: A much larger clone differs by one base, so this may be a read error. This chain joins TRBV7-9 and TRBJ2-7, with D possibly being TRBD1 (6 bases). Trimming took off 4 bases at V and 3 bases at J, with 13 bases between the two ends. The CDR3 is made up of 14 amino acids. Germline V lookup: CDR1 SEHNR, CDR2 FQNEAQ (reference sequence). The CDR3 sequence is CASSSRQVIYEQYF. Written as DNA, the CDR3 is TGTGCCAGCAGCTCGAGACAGGTGATCTACGAGCAGTACTTC.

This clonotype was counted ten times or more. The chain joins TRBV4-2 to TRBJ2-3, with 10 bases aligning to TRBD2. The V segment lost 6 bases and the J segment 2 bases; nucleotides outside the gene matches: 5. The CDR3 is 15 amino acids. The germline gives CDR1 LGHNA, CDR2 YNFKEQ. The CDR3 sequence: CASRLTSGPTDTQYF. The DNA for the CDR3 is TGTGCCAGCAGGCTGACTAGCGGGCCCACAGATACGCAGTATTTT.

This clonotype appeared a few times. This chain joins TRBV3-1 and TRBJ2-1; TRBD1 is a possible D gene (7 bases). V lost 3 bases to trimming and J lost 8 bases, with 11 bases between them. Germline V gene sequence: CDR1 LGHDT, CDR2 YNNKEL (reference sequence). This CDR3 region has 13 residues. The CDR3 nucleotides are TGTGCCAGCAGCCAGGAGGGGGCCTATGAGCAGTTCTTC. Amino acids: CASSQEGAYEQFF.

The genes are TRBV14 and TRBJ2-5, with D perhaps matching TRBD1 or TRBD2 (5 bases each). CDR3 size: 13 residues. The V gene's germline CDR1 is SGHDN and CDR2 FVKESK. V lost 4 bases, J lost 5 bases, and 11 bases lay in between. CDR3 sequence reads: CASSPGTYETQYF. The CDR3 DNA reads as TGTGCCAGCAGCCCTGGGACGTATGAGACCCAGTACTTC.

This clonotype was observed a handful of times. This chain uses TRBV7-6 with TRBJ2-1; TRBD2 agrees at 12 bases. V gave up 6 bases and J gave up 4 bases; unmatched junction bases: 16. Germline loops: CDR1 SGHVS, CDR2 FNYEAQ. The CDR3 extends over 19 amino acids. CDR3 in amino acids: CASSPRLAGDLVYYNEQFF. The CDR3 DNA follows: TGTGCCAGCAGTCCACGACTAGCGGGGGACCTCGTCTATTACAATGAGCAGTTCTTC.

J is TRBJ2-7 and V is TRBV7-9, with D possibly being TRBD1 (6 bases). V was cut by 11 bases and J by 0 bases, with 14 bases left in between. CDR3 length equals 13 residues. Per germline, CDR1 SEHNR and CDR2 FQNEAQ (reference sequence). The CDR3 loop is CAVTTGSSYEQYF. CDR3 in DNA: TGTGCCGTTACAACAGGGAGCTCCTACGAGCAGTACTTC.

On this clonotype: The junction and the germline gene differ at one end; a read error may be behind it. V usage is TRBV11-2 and J usage is TRBJ2-1, with D perhaps matching TRBD2 (6 bases). The CDR3 loop spans 15 amino acids. CDR1 is SGHAT, CDR2 FQNNGV, per germline. In nucleotides, the CDR3 is TGCGCCAGCAGCTTAGGTTGGGAGGCCTACAATGAGCAGTTCTTC. This codes for CASSLGWEAYNEQFF.

This clonotype was seen more than once but under ten times. This chain connects TRBV6-1 to TRBJ2-7; TRBD2 agrees at 13 bases. Losses at the gene ends were 6 bases for V and 0 bases for J; bases not matched to a gene: 5. The CDR3 is 16 amino acids. Germline lookup yields CDR1 MNHNS and CDR2 SASEGT. In DNA form, the CDR3 reads TGTGCCAGCAGCCCCCGGACTAGCGGGAGCTCCTACGAGCAGTACTTC. Its translation: CASSPRTSGSSYEQYF.

As concerns this clonotype: A much larger clone differs by one base, so this may be a read error. This sequence joins TRBV20-1 and TRBJ2-3; 9 nucleotides match TRBD2. The CDR3 runs to 18 residues. Germline assignment: CDR1 DFQATT and CDR2 SNEGSKA (reference sequence). The DNA for the CDR3 is TGCAGTGTTAGAGATAGTCTAGCGGGAACAGGGAGCACAGATACGCAGTATTTT. Translated: CSVRDSLAGTGSTDTQYF.

This CDR3 reads CASSEVPLSGDTQYF. CDR3 coding DNA: TGTGCCAGCAGTGAAGTCCCCCTGAGCGGGGATACGCAGTATTTT. The chain joins TRBV6-1 to TRBJ2-3; a weak D match, TRBD2 (6 bases). V shed 1 base and J shed 6 bases, with 14 bases lying between them. The CDR3 is made up of 15 amino acids. Germline assignment: CDR1 MNHNS and CDR2 SASEGT.

DNA for the CDR3: TGTGCCAGCAGTACCCGACCGGGACAGATAAAGGTGACCCAGTACTTC. Amino acid sequence: CASSTRPGQIKVTQYF. This sequence joins TRBV28 and TRBJ2-7, with 7 bases that match TRBD1. The J call may be wrong; the DNA end is better matched by TRBJ2-5. The CDR3 has 16 amino acids. In germline, CDR1 is MDHEN, CDR2 SYDVKM.

V and J are TRBV20-1 and TRBJ2-6, with 9 bases identical to TRBD1. CDR3 length: 17 residues. Germline V gene lookup returns CDR1 DFQATT and CDR2 SNEGSKA (reference sequence). The trim removed 6 bases at V and 1 base at J, leaving 10 bases unmatched. The CDR3 region is CSAKPGQGRSGANVLTF. DNA for the CDR3: TGCAGTGCAAAACCGGGACAGGGAAGATCTGGGGCCAACGTCCTGACTTTC.

The chain is built from TRBV11-1 and TRBJ2-7; no definite D call. Germline CDR1 reads SGHAT; CDR2 reads FQDESV (reference sequence). This CDR3 has 15 amino acids. Trimming removed 2 bases from V and 3 bases from J, with 14 bases in between. The CDR3 DNA sequence: TGTGCCAGCAGCTTATTGTGGCAGCCTCACTACGAGCAGTACTTC. Protein product: CASSLLWQPHYEQYF. Drawing the rest from reference TRBV11-1 and TRBJ2-7, the complete variable domain is EAEVAQSPRYKITEKSQAVAFWCDPISGHATLYWYRQILGQGPELLVQFQDESVVDDSQLPKDRFSAERLKGVDSTLKIQPAELGDSAMYLCASSLLWQPHYEQYFGPGTRLTVT.